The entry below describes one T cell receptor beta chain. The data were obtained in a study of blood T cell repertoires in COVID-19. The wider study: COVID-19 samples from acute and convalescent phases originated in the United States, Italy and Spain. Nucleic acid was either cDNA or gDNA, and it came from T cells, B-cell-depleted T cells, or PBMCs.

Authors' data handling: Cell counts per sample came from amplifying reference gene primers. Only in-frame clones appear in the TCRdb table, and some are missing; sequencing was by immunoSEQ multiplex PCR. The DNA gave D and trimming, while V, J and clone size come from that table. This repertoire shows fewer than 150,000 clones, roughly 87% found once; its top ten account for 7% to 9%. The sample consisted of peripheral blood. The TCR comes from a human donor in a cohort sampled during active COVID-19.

For the CDR3, the DNA is TGTGCCAGTAGTATTTATCCAGGATCCGTTTCTGGAAACACCATATATTTT. It yields the protein CASSIYPGSVSGNTIYF. V usage is TRBV19 and J usage is TRBJ1-3, with D unclear. CDR3 length equals 17 residues. V dropped 3 bases and J dropped 1 base, with 16 bases sitting between them. Germline CDR1 is LNHDA and CDR2 is SQIVND (reference sequence).